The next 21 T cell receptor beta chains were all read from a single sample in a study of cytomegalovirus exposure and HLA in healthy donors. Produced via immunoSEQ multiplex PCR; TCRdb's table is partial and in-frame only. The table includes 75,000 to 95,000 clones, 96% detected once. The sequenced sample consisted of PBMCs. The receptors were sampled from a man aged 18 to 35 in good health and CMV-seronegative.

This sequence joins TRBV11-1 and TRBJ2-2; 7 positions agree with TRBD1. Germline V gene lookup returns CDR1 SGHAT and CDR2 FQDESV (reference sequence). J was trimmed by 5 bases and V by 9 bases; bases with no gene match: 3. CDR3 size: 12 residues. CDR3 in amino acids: CARKGQTGELFF. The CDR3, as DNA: TGTGCCAGGAAGGGACAGACCGGGGAGCTGTTTTTT. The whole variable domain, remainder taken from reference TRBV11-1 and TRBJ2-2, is EAEVAQSPRYKITEKSQAVAFWCDPISGHATLYWYRQILGQGPELLVQFQDESVVDDSQLPKDRFSAERLKGVDSTLKIQPAELGDSAMYLCARKGQTGELFFGEGSRLTVL.

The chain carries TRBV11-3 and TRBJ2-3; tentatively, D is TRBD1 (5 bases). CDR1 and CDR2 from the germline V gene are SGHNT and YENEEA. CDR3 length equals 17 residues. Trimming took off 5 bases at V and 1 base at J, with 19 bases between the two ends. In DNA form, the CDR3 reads TGTGCCAGCAGCCAAGGGGTTAAAGCGTCGCGCACAGATACGCAGTATTTT. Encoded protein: CASSQGVKASRTDTQYF.

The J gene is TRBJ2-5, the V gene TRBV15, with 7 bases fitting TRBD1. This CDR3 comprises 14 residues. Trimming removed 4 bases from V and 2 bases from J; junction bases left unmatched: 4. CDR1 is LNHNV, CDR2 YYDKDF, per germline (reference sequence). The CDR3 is CATSKTGPQETQYF. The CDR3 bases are TGTGCCACCAGCAAGACAGGGCCTCAAGAGACCCAGTACTTC.

CDR3 sequence reads: CAISDIQGYEQYF. CDR3 nucleotides: TGTGCCATCAGTGATATACAGGGATACGAGCAGTACTTC. The chain recombines TRBV10-3 with TRBJ2-7, with a possible D match to TRBD1 (6 bases). The germline gives CDR1 ENHRY, CDR2 SYGVKD. The germline V and J ends were trimmed by 3 bases and 4 bases, with 10 bases remaining between them. This CDR3 has 13 residues.

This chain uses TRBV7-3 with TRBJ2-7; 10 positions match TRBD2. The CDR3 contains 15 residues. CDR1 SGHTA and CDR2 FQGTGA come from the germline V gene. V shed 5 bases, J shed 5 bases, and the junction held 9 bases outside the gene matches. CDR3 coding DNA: TGTGCCAGCAGCATTGACCTAGCGGGAGTGGACGAGCAGTACTTC. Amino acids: CASSIDLAGVDEQYF.

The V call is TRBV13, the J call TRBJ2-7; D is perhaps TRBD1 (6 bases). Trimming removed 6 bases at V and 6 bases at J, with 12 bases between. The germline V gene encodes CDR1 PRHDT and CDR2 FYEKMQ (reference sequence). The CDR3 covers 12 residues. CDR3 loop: CASRSQGPEQYF. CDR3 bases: TGTGCCAGCAGGTCACAGGGCCCCGAGCAGTACTTC.

CDR3 sequence: CASSPAGYGYTF. The CDR3 DNA reads TGTGCCAGCAGCCCGGCGGGATATGGCTACACCTTC. The rearrangement joins TRBV7-2 to TRBJ1-2; D remains ambiguous. CDR3 length equals 12 residues. V lost 5 bases and J lost 5, with 9 bases in between. CDR1 and CDR2 from the germline V gene are SGHTA and FQGNSA. Looking up the rest from reference TRBV7-2 and TRBJ1-2 gives the full variable domain: GAGVSQSPSNKVTEKGKDVELRCDPISGHTALYWYRQSLGQGLEFLIYFQGNSAPDKSGLPSDRFSAERTGGSVSTLTIQRTQQEDSAVYLCASSPAGYGYTFGSGTRLTVV.

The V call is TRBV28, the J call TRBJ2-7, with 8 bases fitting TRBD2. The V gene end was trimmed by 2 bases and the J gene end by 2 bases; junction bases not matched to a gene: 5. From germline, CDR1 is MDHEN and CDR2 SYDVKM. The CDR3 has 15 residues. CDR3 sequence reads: CASSLRRTSPYEQYF. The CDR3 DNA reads TGTGCCAGCAGTTTACGGAGGACTAGCCCCTACGAGCAGTACTTC.

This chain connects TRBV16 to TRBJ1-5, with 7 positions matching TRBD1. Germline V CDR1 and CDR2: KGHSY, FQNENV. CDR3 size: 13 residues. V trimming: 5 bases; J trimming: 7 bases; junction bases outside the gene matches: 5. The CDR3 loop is CASSSTGLQPQHF. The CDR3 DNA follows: TGTGCCAGCAGCTCGACAGGGTTACAGCCCCAGCATTTT.

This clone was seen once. The CDR3 DNA reads TGTGCCTGGAGTGTCGTAGGAGGTTTTGGCTACACCTTC. Translation gives CAWSVVGGFGYTF. This chain connects TRBV30 to TRBJ1-2; D is unresolved. This CDR3 has 13 amino acids. Trimming took 0 bases from V and 7 from J, leaving 12 bases between them. Germline V lookup: CDR1 GTSNPN, CDR2 SVGIG (reference sequence).

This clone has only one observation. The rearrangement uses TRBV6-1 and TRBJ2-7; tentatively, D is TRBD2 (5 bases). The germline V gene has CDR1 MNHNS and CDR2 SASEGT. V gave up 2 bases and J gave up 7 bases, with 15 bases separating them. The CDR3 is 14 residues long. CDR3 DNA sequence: TGTGCCAGCAGTGAACGCCTGGGGTCGGGGGAGCAGTACTTC. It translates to CASSERLGSGEQYF.

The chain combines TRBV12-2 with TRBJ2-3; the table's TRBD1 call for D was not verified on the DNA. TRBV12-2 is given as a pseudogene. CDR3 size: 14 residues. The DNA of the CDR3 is TGTGCAAGTCGCCCCAATTCACATCCAGATACGCAGTATTTT. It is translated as CASRPNSHPDTQYF.

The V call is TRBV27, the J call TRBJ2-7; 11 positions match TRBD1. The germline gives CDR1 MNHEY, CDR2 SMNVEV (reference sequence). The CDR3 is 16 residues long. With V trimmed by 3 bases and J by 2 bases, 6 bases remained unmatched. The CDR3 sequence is CASSLSGQGVPYEQYV. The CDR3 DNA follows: TGTGCCAGCAGTTTGTCGGGACAGGGGGTTCCCTACGAGCAGTACGTC.

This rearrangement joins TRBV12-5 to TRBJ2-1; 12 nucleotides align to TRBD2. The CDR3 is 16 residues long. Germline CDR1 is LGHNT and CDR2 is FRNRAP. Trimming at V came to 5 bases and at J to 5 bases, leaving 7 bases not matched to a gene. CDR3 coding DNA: TGTGCTAGTGGTCGCCTGACTAGCGGGAGCAACAATGAGCAGTTCTTC. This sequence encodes CASGRLTSGSNNEQFF.

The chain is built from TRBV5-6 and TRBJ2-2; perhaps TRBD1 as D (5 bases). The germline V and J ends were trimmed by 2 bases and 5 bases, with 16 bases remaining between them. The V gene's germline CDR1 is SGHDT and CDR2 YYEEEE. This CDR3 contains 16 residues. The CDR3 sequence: CASSFLGPSGTGELFF. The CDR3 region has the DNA TGTGCCAGCAGCTTTCTCGGGCCCTCAGGGACCGGGGAGCTGTTTTTT.

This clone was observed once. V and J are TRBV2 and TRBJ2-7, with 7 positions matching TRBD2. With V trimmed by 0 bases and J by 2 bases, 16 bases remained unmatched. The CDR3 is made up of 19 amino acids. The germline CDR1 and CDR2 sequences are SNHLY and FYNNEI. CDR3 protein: CASSEAGIRTSKFPYEQYV. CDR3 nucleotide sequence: TGTGCCAGCAGTGAAGCGGGGATTAGGACTAGTAAGTTTCCCTACGAGCAGTACGTC.

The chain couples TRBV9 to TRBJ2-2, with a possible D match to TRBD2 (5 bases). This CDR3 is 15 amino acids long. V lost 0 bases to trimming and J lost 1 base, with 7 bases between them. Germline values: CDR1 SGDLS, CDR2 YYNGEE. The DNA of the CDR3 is TGTGCCAGCAGCGTAGTCGGGGAGAACACCGGGGAGCTGTTTTTT. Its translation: CASSVVGENTGELFF.

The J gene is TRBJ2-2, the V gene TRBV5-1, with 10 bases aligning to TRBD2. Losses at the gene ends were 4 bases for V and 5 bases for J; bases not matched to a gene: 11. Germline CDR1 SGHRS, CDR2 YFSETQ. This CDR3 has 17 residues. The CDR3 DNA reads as TGCGCCAGCAGCCCCCAGCTAGCGGGAGAATGGACCGGGGAGCTGTTTTTT. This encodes CASSPQLAGEWTGELFF.

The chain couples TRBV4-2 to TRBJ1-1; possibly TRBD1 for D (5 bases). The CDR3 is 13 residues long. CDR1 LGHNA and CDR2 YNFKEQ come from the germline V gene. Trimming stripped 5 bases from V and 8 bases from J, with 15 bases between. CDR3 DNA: TGTGCCAGCAGCGTCACAGGTTACGGGGAAGCTTTCTTT. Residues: CASSVTGYGEAFF.

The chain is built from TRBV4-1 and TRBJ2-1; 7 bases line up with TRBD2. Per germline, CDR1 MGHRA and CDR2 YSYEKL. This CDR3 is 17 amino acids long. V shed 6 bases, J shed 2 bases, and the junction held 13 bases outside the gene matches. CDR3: CASSSRRGGRAYNEQFF. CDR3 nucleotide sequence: TGCGCCAGCAGTTCCCGGAGGGGAGGGCGAGCCTACAATGAGCAGTTCTTC.

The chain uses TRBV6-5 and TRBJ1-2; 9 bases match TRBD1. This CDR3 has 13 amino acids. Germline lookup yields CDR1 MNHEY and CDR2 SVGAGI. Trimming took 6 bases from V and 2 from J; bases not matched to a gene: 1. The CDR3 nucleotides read TGTGCCAGCAGAGACAGGGGGAACTATGGCTACACCTTC. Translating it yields CASRDRGNYGYTF.